This TCR beta chain was observed in a study of control samples from healthy donors and cancer patients. Repertoires were generated with immunoSEQ multiplex PCR, while TCRdb's copy carries only in-frame clones and drops some. The sample carries tens of thousands of clones, 93% recorded once. Sequencing was performed on PBMCs. This receptor was identified in a woman in her forties with lung cancer.

The CDR3, as DNA: TGTGCCAGCAGACCCCCCACTAGAGGTCGAGAGACCCAGTACTTC. It yields the protein CASRPPTRGRETQYF. The genes are TRBV3-1 (or the pseudogene TRBV3-2) and TRBJ2-5; D might be TRBD2 (5 bases). The CDR3 sequence is 15 residues long. V lost 6 bases and J 4 bases, leaving 18 bases between the germline ends. Germline V gene data show CDR1 as LGHDT and CDR2 as YNNKEL (reference sequence).